Below are 2 T cell receptor beta chains sequenced from a single sample in a study of T cells in Graves' hyperthyroidism and ophthalmopathy. Amplified TCR beta CDR3 regions derived from RNA transcripts. A first-round RT-PCR of the TCR CDR3 used the HTBI primer set. TCRdb itself ran the multiplex PCR reads through MiXCR, one entry per CDR3 protein. Here the sample spans about 510,000 distinct CDR3 sequences, around 43% being singletons. Sequencing was carried out using peripheral blood or thyroid tissue (not recorded which). The receptors come from an adult woman with Graves' disease, either hyperthyroidism or ophthalmopathy (not recorded which).

The chain links TRBV2 to TRBJ1-4; 7 positions agree with TRBD1. There are 14 residues in the CDR3. The germline gives CDR1 SNHLY, CDR2 FYNNEI. The V segment lost 6 bases and the J segment 3 bases; nucleotides outside the gene matches: 4. DNA for the CDR3: TGTGCCAGCAGAGACAGGGTTTCTAATGAAAAACTGTTTTTT. Translating it yields CASRDRVSNEKLFF.

The chain has TRBV7-9 and TRBJ2-2, with 10 bases that match TRBD1. Germline CDR1 SEHNR, CDR2 FQNEAQ (reference sequence). The CDR3 has 18 residues. V lost 6 bases and J lost 2; bases outside the gene matches: 12. The CDR3 loop is CASSLSYGDRGNTGELFF. The DNA for the CDR3 is TGTGCCAGCAGTTTATCATACGGGGACAGGGGCAACACCGGGGAGCTGTTTTTT.